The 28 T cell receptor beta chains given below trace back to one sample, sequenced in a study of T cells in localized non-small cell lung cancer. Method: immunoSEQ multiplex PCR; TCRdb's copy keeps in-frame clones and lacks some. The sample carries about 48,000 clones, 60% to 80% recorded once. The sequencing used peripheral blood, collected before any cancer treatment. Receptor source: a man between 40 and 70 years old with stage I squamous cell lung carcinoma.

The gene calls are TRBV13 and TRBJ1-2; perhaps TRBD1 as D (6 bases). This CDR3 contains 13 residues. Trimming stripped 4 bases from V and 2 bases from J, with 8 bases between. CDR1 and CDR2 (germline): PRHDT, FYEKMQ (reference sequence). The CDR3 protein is CASSSGQNYGYTF. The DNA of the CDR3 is TGTGCCAGCAGCTCCGGACAGAACTATGGCTACACCTTC.

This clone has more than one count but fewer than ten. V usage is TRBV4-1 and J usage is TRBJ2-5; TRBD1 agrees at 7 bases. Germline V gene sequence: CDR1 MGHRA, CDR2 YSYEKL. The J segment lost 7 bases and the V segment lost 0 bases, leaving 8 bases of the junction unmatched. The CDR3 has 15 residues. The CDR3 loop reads CASSQDITGDGTQYF. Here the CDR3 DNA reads TGCGCCAGCAGCCAAGATATTACAGGGGATGGGACCCAGTACTTC.

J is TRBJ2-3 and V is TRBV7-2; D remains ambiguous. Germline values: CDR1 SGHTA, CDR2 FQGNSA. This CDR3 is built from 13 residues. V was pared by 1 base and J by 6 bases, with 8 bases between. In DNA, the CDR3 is TGTGCCAGCAGCTTAGGAGTACCGGATACGCAGTATTTT. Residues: CASSLGVPDTQYF.

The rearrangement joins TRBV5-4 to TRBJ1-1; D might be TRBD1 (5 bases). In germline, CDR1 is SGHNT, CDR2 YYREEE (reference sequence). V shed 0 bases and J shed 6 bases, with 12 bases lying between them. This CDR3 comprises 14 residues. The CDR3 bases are TGTGCCAGCAGCTTGGACTTTGGGGGATCTGAAGCTTTCTTT. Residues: CASSLDFGGSEAFF.

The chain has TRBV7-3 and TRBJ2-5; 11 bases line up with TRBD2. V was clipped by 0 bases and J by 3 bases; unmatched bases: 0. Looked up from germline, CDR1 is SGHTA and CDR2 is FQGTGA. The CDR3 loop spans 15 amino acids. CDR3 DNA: TGTGCCAGCAGCTTAACGGGACTAGCGGAAGAGACCCAGTACTTC. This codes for CASSLTGLAEETQYF.

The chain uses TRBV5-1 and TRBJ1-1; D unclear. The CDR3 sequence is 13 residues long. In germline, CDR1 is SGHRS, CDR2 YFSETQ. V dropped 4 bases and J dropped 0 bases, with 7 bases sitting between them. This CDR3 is CASSTTLNTEAFF. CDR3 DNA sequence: TGCGCCAGCAGCACCACACTGAACACTGAAGCTTTCTTT.

This CDR3 reads CASSLSSMAGELFF. The CDR3 DNA is TGTGCCAGCAGCTTATCTAGTATGGCCGGGGAGCTGTTTTTT. The J gene is TRBJ2-2, the V gene TRBV7-9; unclear D gene. The CDR3 sequence is 14 residues long. V was shortened by 2 bases and J by 6 bases, with 10 bases between the two germline ends. CDR1 SEHNR and CDR2 FQNEAQ come from the germline V gene (reference sequence).

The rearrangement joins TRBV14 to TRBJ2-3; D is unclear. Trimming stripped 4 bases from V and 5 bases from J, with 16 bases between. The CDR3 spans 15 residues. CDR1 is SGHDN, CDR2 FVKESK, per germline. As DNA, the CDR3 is TGTGCCAGCAGCCCGTCCGGGCTACGCCAAGATACGCAGTATTTT. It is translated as CASSPSGLRQDTQYF.

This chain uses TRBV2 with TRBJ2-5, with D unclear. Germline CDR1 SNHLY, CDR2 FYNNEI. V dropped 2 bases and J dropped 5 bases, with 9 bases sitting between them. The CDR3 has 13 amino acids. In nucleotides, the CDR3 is TGTGCCAGCAGTGAACTCCATAGGGAGACCCAGTACTTC. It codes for CASSELHRETQYF.

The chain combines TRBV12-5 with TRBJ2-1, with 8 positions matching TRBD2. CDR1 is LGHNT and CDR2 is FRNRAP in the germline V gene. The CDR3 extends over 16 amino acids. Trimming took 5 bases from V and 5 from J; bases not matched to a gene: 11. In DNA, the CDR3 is TGTGCTAGTGGTCCCACATCGGGACTAGGAGACAATGAGCAGTTCTTC. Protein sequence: CASGPTSGLGDNEQFF.

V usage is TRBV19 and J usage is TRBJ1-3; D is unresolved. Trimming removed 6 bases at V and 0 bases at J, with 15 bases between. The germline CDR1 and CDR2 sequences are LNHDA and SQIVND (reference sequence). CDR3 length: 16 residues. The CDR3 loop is CASRRTDVNSGNTIYF. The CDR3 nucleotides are TGTGCCAGTAGGAGGACTGATGTTAACTCTGGAAACACCATATATTTT.

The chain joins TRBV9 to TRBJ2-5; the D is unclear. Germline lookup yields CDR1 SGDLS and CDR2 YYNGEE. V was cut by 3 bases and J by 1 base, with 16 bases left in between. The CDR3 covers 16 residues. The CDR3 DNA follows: TGTGCCAGCAGCGGGTCCGGACGGAGTTCCCAAGAGACCCAGTACTTC. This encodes CASSGSGRSSQETQYF.

CDR3 sequence reads: CASSLTRYRGLEAFF. CDR3 coding DNA: TGTGCCAGCAGTTTGACCCGTTACCGGGGGCTTGAAGCTTTCTTT. The chain uses TRBV28 and TRBJ1-1, with TRBD1 as a possible D gene (6 bases). V lost 3 bases, J lost 7 bases, and 18 bases lay in between. Germline assignment: CDR1 MDHEN and CDR2 SYDVKM. The CDR3 contains 15 residues.

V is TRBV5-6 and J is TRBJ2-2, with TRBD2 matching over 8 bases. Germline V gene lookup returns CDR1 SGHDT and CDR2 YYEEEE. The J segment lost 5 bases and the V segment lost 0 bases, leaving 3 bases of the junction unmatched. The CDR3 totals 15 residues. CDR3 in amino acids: CASSLGGGLTGELFF. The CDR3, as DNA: TGTGCCAGCAGCTTGGGCGGGGGGTTGACCGGGGAGCTGTTTTTT.

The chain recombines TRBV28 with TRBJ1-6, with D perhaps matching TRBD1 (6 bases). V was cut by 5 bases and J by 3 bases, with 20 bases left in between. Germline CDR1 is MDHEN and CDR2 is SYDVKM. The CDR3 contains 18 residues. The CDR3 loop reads CASSLIPGHLNYNSPLHF. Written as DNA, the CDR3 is TGTGCCAGCAGTCTGATACCGGGACACCTGAACTATAATTCACCCCTCCACTTT.

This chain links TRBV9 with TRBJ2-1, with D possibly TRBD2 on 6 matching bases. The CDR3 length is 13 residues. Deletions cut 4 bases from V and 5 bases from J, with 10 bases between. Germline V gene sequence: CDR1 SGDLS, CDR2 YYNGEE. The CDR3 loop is CASSRGSNNEQFF. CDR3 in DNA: TGTGCCAGCAGCCGGGGGTCTAACAATGAGCAGTTCTTC.

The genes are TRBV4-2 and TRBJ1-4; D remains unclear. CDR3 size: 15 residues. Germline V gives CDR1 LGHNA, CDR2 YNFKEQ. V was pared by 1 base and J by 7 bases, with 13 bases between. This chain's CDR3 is CASSQGAKAAEKLFF. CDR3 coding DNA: TGTGCCAGCAGCCAAGGGGCCAAGGCGGCTGAAAAACTGTTTTTT.

The CDR3 region is CASSRDGYTGELFF. The CDR3 region has the DNA TGCGCCAGCAGCAGAGACGGGTACACCGGGGAGCTGTTTTTT. This sequence joins TRBV4-3 and TRBJ2-2; D gene uncertain. The CDR3 is 14 amino acids. Trimming shortened V by 5 bases and J by 3 bases, and 10 bases separated the two germline ends. Germline-derived CDR1 and CDR2 are LGHNA and YSLEER.

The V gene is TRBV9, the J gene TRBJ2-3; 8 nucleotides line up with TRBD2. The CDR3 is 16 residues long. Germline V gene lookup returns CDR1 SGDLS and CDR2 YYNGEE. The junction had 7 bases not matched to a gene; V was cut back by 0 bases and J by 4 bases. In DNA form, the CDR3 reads TGTGCCAGCAGCGTAGAAGGCGGGGGGCCCCCAGATACGCAGTATTTT. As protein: CASSVEGGGPPDTQYF. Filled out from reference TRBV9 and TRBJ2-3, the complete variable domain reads DSGVTQTPKHLITATGQRVTLRCSPRSGDLSVYWYQQSLDQGLQFLIQYYNGEERAKGNILERFSAQQFPDLHSELNLSSLELGDSALYFCASSVEGGGPPDTQYFGPGTRLTVL.

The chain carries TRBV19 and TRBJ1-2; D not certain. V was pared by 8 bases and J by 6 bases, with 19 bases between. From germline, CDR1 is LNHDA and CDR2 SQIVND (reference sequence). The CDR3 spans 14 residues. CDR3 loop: CASRRIVTEDGYTF. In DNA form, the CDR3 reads TGTGCCAGTCGTCGGATCGTCACAGAAGATGGCTACACCTTC.

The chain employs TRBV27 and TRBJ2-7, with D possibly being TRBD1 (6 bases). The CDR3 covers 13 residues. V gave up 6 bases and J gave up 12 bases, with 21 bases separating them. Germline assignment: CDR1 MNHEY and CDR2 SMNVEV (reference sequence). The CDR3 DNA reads TGTGCCAGCAGCCCTGGGACACCACACACACTGTACTTC. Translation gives CASSPGTPHTLYF.

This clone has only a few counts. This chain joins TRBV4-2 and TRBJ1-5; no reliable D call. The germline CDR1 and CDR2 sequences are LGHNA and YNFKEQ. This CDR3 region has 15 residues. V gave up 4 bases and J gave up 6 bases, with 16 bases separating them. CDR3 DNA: TGTGCCAGCAGCCCTGCGCCCTCGGGTAGTCAGCCCCAGCATTTT. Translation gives CASSPAPSGSQPQHF.

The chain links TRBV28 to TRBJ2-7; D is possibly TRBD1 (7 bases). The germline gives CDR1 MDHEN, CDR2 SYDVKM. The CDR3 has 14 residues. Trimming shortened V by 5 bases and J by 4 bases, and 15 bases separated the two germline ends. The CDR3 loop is CASSGGTAPYEQYF. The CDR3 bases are TGTGCCAGCAGTGGGGGGACAGCCCCTTACGAGCAGTACTTC.

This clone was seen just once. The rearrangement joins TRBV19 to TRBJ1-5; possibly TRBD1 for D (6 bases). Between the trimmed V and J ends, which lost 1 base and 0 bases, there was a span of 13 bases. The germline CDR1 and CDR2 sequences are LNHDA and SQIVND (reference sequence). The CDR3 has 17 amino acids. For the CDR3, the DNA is TGTGCCAGTAGTATAGGTAAAGGGACAAATAGCAATCAGCCCCAGCATTTT. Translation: CASSIGKGTNSNQPQHF.

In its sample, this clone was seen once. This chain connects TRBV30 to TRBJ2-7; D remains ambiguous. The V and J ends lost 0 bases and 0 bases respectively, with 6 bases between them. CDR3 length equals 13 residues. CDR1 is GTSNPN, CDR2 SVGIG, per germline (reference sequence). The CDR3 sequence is CAWSVQSSYEQYF. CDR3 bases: TGTGCCTGGAGTGTACAGAGCTCCTACGAGCAGTACTTC.

CDR3 coding DNA: TGTGCCAGCAGCTTCGCACGACATAACACCGGGGAGCTGTTTTTT. As protein: CASSFARHNTGELFF. V gene TRBV9 combines with J gene TRBJ2-2; D unresolved. Trimming cost V 4 bases and J 2 bases, with 12 bases left between them. The CDR3 has 15 residues. CDR1 and CDR2 from the germline V gene are SGDLS and YYNGEE.

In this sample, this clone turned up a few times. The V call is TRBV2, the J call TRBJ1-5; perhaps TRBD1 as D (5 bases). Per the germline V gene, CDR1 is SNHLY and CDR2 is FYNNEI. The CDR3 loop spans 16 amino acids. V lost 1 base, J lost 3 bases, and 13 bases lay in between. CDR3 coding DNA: TGTGCCAGCAGTGAAGGGGGGGGAGGCCTCAATCAGCCCCAGCATTTT. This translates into CASSEGGGGLNQPQHF.

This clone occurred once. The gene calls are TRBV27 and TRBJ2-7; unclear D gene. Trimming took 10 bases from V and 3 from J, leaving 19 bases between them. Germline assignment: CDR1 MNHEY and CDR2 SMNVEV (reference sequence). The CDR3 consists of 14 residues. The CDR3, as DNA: TGTGCCACTACCAGCCCAGGAAGGAACTACGAGCAGTACTTC. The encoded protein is CATTSPGRNYEQYF.